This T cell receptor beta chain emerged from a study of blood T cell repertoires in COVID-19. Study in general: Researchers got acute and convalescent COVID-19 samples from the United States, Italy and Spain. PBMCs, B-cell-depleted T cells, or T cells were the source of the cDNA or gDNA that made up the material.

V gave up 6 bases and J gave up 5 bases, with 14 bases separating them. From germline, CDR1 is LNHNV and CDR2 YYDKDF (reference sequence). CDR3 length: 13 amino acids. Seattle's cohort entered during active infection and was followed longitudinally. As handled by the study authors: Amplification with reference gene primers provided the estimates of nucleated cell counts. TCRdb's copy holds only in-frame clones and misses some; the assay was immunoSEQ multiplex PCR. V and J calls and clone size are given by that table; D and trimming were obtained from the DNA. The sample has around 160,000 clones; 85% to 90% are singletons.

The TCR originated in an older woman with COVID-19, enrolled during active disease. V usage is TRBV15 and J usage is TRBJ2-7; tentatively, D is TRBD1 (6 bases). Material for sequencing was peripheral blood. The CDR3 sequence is CATRRDTQHEQYF. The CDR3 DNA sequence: TGTGCCACCAGGAGGGACACTCAGCACGAGCAGTACTTC.